This T cell receptor (beta chain) came from a study of cytomegalovirus exposure and HLA in healthy donors (dated by TCRdb to between 2016 and 2019). With regard to the full study: According to an earlier analysis of 587 of the donors, about 180 million T cells yielded over 90 million unique TCR beta sequences and roughly 280 Gb of sequence data. The later analysis used no new phenotypic data to find candidate immune exposures, relying instead on TCR beta sequences and their occurrence across donors. Genome-wide SNP genotypes for about 65% of the 666 donors were used in a later genetic analysis, which treated that subset as a discovery cohort. Roughly 290 gigabases of sequencing data and about 92 million unique TCR sequences made up an early release that covered several hundred HLA-typed donors. Both class I and class II loci were covered by HLA typing, at four-digit resolution. In addition to the first cohort of 666 subjects, a separate validation cohort of 120 different subjects was used. Using immunosequencing, the study profiled T cell repertoires from about 620 subjects and related those repertoires to cytomegalovirus serostatus. The genetic ancestry cluster associated with self-reported Caucasian donors included 70% to 85% of the 398 genotyped donors. A later analysis re-analyzed previously published TCR beta repertoires from 666 donors and added high-resolution HLA genotyping to study TCR occurrence patterns. An earlier analysis of about 600 of the donors used high-throughput TCR beta sequencing to judge whether each TCR beta V gene segment behaved as functional or pseudogenic. Donor age, sex, ethnicity and CMV serostatus were compiled together with the repertoire data. High-throughput TCR immunosequencing, statistical association of individual TCRs with disease status, and machine learning were combined to predict cytomegalovirus infection status. The aim of the study was to test whether cataloging public T cell receptors could identify signatures of past pathogen exposure. Typing coverage varied by locus: roughly 620-640 donors for A, B, C, DRB1 and DQB1; more than 500 for DQA1; 600 to 610 for DPA1; approximately 470 for DPB1. Every repertoire in the discovery cohort had been generated on one and the same sequencing platform. Roughly 5 DR-DQ haplotypes were handled as single units for association and clustering because linkage in the cohort was strong. Among about 400 genotyped donors of the cohort, an average of approximately 240,000 unique TCR beta nucleotide sequences was sequenced per donor, of which about 20% were non-productive.

What the study reported, not specific to this receptor: Some IMGT-functional V segments, including TRBV6-2 and TRBV6-3, could not be distinguished by the 87-base-pair reads and were therefore excluded. According to the authors, the approach could potentially be generalized to other disease states and immunological phenotypes. Most CMV-associated TCR beta chains appeared to be HLA-restricted in a later analysis, and the HLA associations seemed to be driven largely by CMV exposure. Linkage disequilibrium might explain the correlated functional status among segregating V segments, but an unknown experimental factor could not be ruled out. A cluster of highly shared sequence variants was judged likely to be a technical artifact of the sequencing pipeline. An earlier analysis of around 600 of the donors showed that most TCR beta V segments appeared in productive rearrangements either about 87% or about 30% of the time, which broadly matched IMGT annotations. Because HLA typing was unavailable for some donors at each locus, only the typed subset was used in association tests. Sequencing depth was assumed to be roughly uniform across donors in the presence/absence analyses, though that assumption may not hold. While some public TCRs were present in many individuals, most TCR sequences turned up only very rarely across donors. In a later analysis, around 15,000 TCR beta sequences were associated with specific HLA alleles at a false discovery rate of 0.05. When HLA alleles, especially DR and DQ, strongly co-occurred, attributing TCR associations to individual alleles was difficult. V-gene and J-gene trimming of TCR beta chains was associated with a missense DCLRE1C variant in a later genetic analysis, and the association was replicated in an independent cohort. For the cohort, immune exposure information was limited to CMV serostatus. In vitro tests confirmed that a few of the cytomegalovirus-associated TCR beta chains recognize cytomegalovirus antigens. According to a later genetic analysis, donors in an Asian-associated ancestry cluster had fewer N-insertions in productive TCRs than the roughly 670-donor mean. The classifier was reported to diagnose cytomegalovirus status with high specificity and sensitivity in both the original and validation cohorts. In the study, 150 to 200 TCR beta chains were listed as associated with cytomegalovirus. According to a later analysis, TCR association rates differed among HLA loci, with DRB1 alleles showing the most associated TCRs and HLA-C alleles showing the fewest. A further reported finding was that TCR beta sequences accurately predicted the HLA-A and HLA-B alleles for most subjects in the first cohort. This cohort had only TCR beta chains sequenced, and the lack of alpha or paired-chain data limited which features could be detected. Several of the top co-occurrence clusters appeared to be linked to parvovirus B19, influenza, CMV and Epstein-Barr virus, according to a later analysis. A later analysis found that HLA-associated TCR beta chains were more clonally expanded and had lower generation probabilities than equally common non-associated chains. The earlier analysis of approximately 590 of the donors excluded around 17 rarely observed V segments, including chromosome 9 orphons, because counts were too low.

The protocol used for the library was the immunoSEQ multiplex PCR assay. For the multiplex PCR, a mixture combining 60 forward primers for TCR Vbeta segments and 13 reverse primers for TCR Jbeta segments was used. The CDR3 region of rearranged TCR beta genes was amplified from genomic DNA by a multiplex PCR assay. Amplified TCR beta libraries were sequenced as 87-base-pair reads on the Illumina HiSeq System. As for the authors' bioinformatics: A later analysis tallied 75 million to 95 million unique TCR beta chains across the approximately 670 repertoires, and approximately 12 million of those chains were shared by two or more donors. To remove PCR and sequencing errors, raw reads were error-corrected and collapsed into unique sequences using a nearest-neighbor algorithm that merged closely related sequences. CDR3 sequences were aligned to IMGT reference sequences to assign V, D and J gene segments. Each retained sequence needed at least a six-nucleotide match to both a V gene segment and a J gene segment. A rearrangement was called productive if the CDR3 had no stop codons and remained in frame with V and J, and every other rearrangement was called non-productive. Following IMGT convention, CDR3 was defined as the stretch from the second conserved V-encoded cysteine to the conserved J-encoded phenylalanine. The earlier analysis of about 570 of the donors excluded any sequence lacking an unambiguous match to a single V gene segment. In an earlier analysis of more than 500 of the donors, a V segment was called functional when productive rearrangements were above 56.7%, and segregating when the standard deviation between donors exceeded 5%. A statistical classification framework was built to diagnose cytomegalovirus status from the catalog of TCR beta chain sequences. In a later analysis, V and J genes were assigned by comparing TCR nucleotide sequences against IMGT/GENE-DB human TR gene sequences. The TCRdist pipeline was used in a later analysis to assign CDR3 sequences and most-parsimonious VDJ recombination scenarios. In a later analysis, each TCR beta chain was defined by its CDR3 amino acid sequence together with its V-gene family, and reads lacking a unique V-gene family were excluded. As a way to deal with suspected cross-contamination and a sequencing artifact, a later analysis dropped hundreds of nucleotide sequences that were highly shared and had low generation probability. For each public chain, a later analysis derived a clonal expansion index from normalized ranks of inferred template counts within each repertoire. In a later analysis, generation probabilities were computed using a VDJ recombination model fitted to out-of-frame rearrangements, and the results were checked against IGoR. In a later analysis, hypergeometric tests were used to score TCR-TCR, TCR-HLA and TCR-CMV co-occurrence, with a repertoire-size bias correction applied to TCR pairs. To estimate false discovery rates, a later analysis permuted the HLA or CMV assignments 20 times. In a later analysis, co-occurring TCRs were grouped using DBSCAN, with TCRdist sequence similarity added in when clustering inside HLA-allele-positive subsets. Repertoires with fewer than 30,000 or more than 120,000 public chains were left out of co-occurrence clustering, as were a handful of repertoires with anomalous nucleotide sharing. TCRdb provides this immuneACCESS table in a form limited to in-frame rearrangements. Some clones are lacking; in checked studies, under half of them reflect an unresolved V gene, and why the rest are absent is not known. V, J and clone size were drawn from that table, and D and trimming were deduced from the DNA. The sample contains approximately 250,000 clones, around 78% of them found a single time. Clones ranked in the top ten supply around 0.45% of the sample.

This clone was seen once. Its antigen is currently not known. The sample holds no much larger clone one base away, and base qualities are not on file. From cysteine to phenylalanine, the CDR3 is 17 amino acids long. The DNA shown is the 51-base CDR3, in frame from base 1. Here V drops 5 bases and J drops 8 bases, and the junction holds 13 bases not matched to any gene. From the germline V gene, CDR1 is MRHNA and CDR2 is SNTAGT. The cohort was made up of about 670 healthy bone marrow donors. All cohort members were sampled while nominally healthy, although unrecorded immune exposures were likely present. The donor was CMV seronegative and was included in the group of 352 seronegative cohort members. A peripheral blood sample was collected from each donor, and TCR beta sequencing was performed on peripheral blood mononuclear cells. The Qiagen DNeasy Blood Extraction Kit was used to extract genomic DNA from the blood cell samples.

Sequenced: PBMCs. The chain was built from TRBV6-4 and TRBJ2-3, with TRBD2 identical over 13 junction bases. This TCR was sampled from a boy aged 5-17 years in good health and CMV-seronegative. The DNA sequence is TGTGCCAGCAGTCGGACTAGCGGGGGCTCCGAACGAGCTACGCAGTATTTT. It specifies CASSRTSGGSERATQYF.